This passage covers 14 T cell receptor beta chains from one sample sequenced in a study of CD4+ T cells in melanoma. Produced via immunoSEQ multiplex PCR; TCRdb's table is partial and in-frame only. The sample consists of 7,500 to 10,000 clones, roughly 80% of them appearing once. Material: cells from a culture (not recorded whether cultured in vitro). The source of these receptors is a human donor with melanoma.

This chain connects TRBV7-6 to TRBJ2-1, with 7 bases that match TRBD2. The CDR3 extends over 16 amino acids. Trimming cost V 3 bases and J 4 bases; bases outside gene matches: 9. Germline CDR1 reads SGHVS; CDR2 reads FNYEAQ. The CDR3 region is CASSLAPSGGYNEQFF. The CDR3 nucleotides read TGTGCCAGCAGCTTGGCTCCCTCGGGGGGTTACAATGAGCAGTTCTTC.

The rearrangement joins TRBV2 to TRBJ1-5; D remains unclear. With 4 bases removed from V and 2 bases from J, the gap between germline ends came to 15 bases. The germline V gene has CDR1 SNHLY and CDR2 FYNNEI. CDR3 length: 16 amino acids. The CDR3 DNA is TGTGCCAGCAGTGTCGGAGGGAGTTATGGCAATCAGCCCCAGCATTTT. As protein: CASSVGGSYGNQPQHF.

This chain's CDR3 is CATSRGEETDGRETQYF. The CDR3 DNA reads as TGTGCCACCAGCAGAGGGGAGGAGACGGACGGCCGCGAGACCCAGTACTTC. This chain joins TRBV15 and TRBJ2-5, with TRBD2 as a possible D gene (6 bases). There are 17 residues in the CDR3. The V end lost 1 base, the J end lost 5 bases, and 20 bases lay between the germline ends. Germline CDR1 and CDR2: LNHNV and YYDKDF (reference sequence).

The J gene is TRBJ1-3, the V gene TRBV6-6; 7 bases fit TRBD1. The germline gives CDR1 MNHNY, CDR2 SVGAGI (reference sequence). V lost 6 bases and J lost 6; bases outside the gene matches: 11. The CDR3 sequence is 15 residues long. CDR3 sequence reads: CASRETGSLPNTIYF. The CDR3 bases are TGTGCCAGCAGAGAGACAGGGTCTCTACCAAACACCATATATTTT.

The chain uses TRBV7-3 and TRBJ2-6, with 7 bases aligning to TRBD1. The CDR3 is 18 residues long. Germline V gene lookup returns CDR1 SGHTA and CDR2 FQGTGA. The V segment lost 2 bases and the J segment 3 bases; nucleotides outside the gene matches: 10. For the CDR3, the DNA is TGTGCCAGCAGCTTACACCCTCCGACAGGGAGTGGGGCCAACGTCCTGACTTTC. Translated: CASSLHPPTGSGANVLTF.

This chain connects TRBV10-2 to TRBJ1-1; 9 bases align to TRBD1. Germline V gene sequence: CDR1 WSHSY, CDR2 SAAADI. V dropped 9 bases and J dropped 5; count of bases not matched to a gene: 10. This CDR3 spans 14 amino acids. CDR3 DNA: TGCGCCAGTTGCCGGGACAGGGCGGCAACTGAAGCTTTCTTT. Translated: CASCRDRAATEAFF.

This chain connects TRBV10-3 to TRBJ2-7, with TRBD1 as a possible D gene (5 bases). The CDR3 spans 11 residues. Germline V gives CDR1 ENHRY, CDR2 SYGVKD. Trimming shortened V by 10 bases and J by 4 bases, and 11 bases separated the two germline ends. The CDR3 is CATQAQYEQYF. CDR3 sequence (DNA): TGTGCCACACAGGCTCAGTACGAGCAGTACTTC.

The chain joins TRBV27 to TRBJ1-3; D gene uncertain. This CDR3 comprises 13 residues. V was shortened by 7 bases and J by 4 bases, with 11 bases between the two germline ends. From germline, CDR1 is MNHEY and CDR2 SMNVEV (reference sequence). CDR3 residues: CASKFAAGNTIYF. CDR3 in DNA: TGTGCCAGCAAGTTTGCAGCAGGAAACACCATATATTTT.

Turning to this clone: An end of the junction does not agree with germline; a read error may underlie this. The V and J genes are TRBV19 and TRBJ1-4, with 7 nucleotides matching TRBD1. This CDR3 has 15 residues. Germline CDR1 is LNHDA and CDR2 is SQIVND (reference sequence). The CDR3 DNA is TGTGCCAGTATTAGGACGGGACAGCTAAATGAAAAACTGCTTTTT. It is translated as CASIRTGQLNEKLLF.

V usage is TRBV27 and J usage is TRBJ2-7, with 7 nucleotides matching TRBD1. Trimming at V came to 5 bases and at J to 7 bases, leaving 14 bases not matched to a gene. The CDR3 sequence is 15 residues long. Per the germline V gene, CDR1 is MNHEY and CDR2 is SMNVEV (reference sequence). CDR3 sequence reads: CASSPGQASPREQYF. Here the CDR3 DNA reads TGTGCCAGCAGTCCCGGACAGGCCTCCCCGCGAGAGCAGTACTTC.

The chain is built from TRBV6-5 and TRBJ2-1; D not resolved. The CDR3 spans 12 residues. The germline CDR1 and CDR2 sequences are MNHEY and SVGAGI. V lost 7 bases, J lost 10 bases, and 14 bases lay in between. The CDR3 DNA follows: TGTGCCAGCACCTTCAGCACGAGGGAGCAGTTCTTC. It is translated as CASTFSTREQFF.

The chain recombines TRBV2 with TRBJ1-1, with unresolved D. The V and J ends lost 2 bases and 0 bases respectively, with 4 bases between them. The CDR3 is made up of 13 amino acids. Germline lookup yields CDR1 SNHLY and CDR2 FYNNEI. Here the CDR3 reads CASSEWLNTEAFF. The CDR3 DNA sequence: TGTGCCAGCAGTGAATGGTTGAACACTGAAGCTTTCTTT.

J is TRBJ1-2 and V is TRBV11-2; D may be TRBD1 (6 bases). Trimming cost V 1 base and J 8 bases, with 8 bases left between them. Germline values: CDR1 SGHAT, CDR2 FQNNGV. The CDR3 contains 12 residues. The CDR3 DNA reads as TGTGCCAGCAGCTTAGGGGGGCTGGGCTACACCTTC. Residues: CASSLGGLGYTF.

This clone was recorded only once. V usage is TRBV5-1 and J usage is TRBJ1-2; 7 positions agree with TRBD1. Trimming cost V 0 bases and J 8 bases; bases outside gene matches: 4. Germline V gene sequence: CDR1 SGHRS, CDR2 YFSETQ. The CDR3 length is 13 residues. In DNA, the CDR3 is TGCGCCAGCAGCTTGGAGGGGGCTCGGGGCTACACCTTC. Translation: CASSLEGARGYTF.